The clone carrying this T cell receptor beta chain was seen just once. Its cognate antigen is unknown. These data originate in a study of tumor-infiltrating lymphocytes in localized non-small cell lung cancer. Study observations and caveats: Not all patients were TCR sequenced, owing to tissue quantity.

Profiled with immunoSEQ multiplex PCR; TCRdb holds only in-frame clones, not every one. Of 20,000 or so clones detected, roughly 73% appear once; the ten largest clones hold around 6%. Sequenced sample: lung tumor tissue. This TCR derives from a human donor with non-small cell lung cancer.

CDR3 amino acids: CASSLAMGRPTSGGFYEQYF. CDR3 bases: TGCGCCAGCAGCTTGGCGATGGGACGCCCAACTAGCGGGGGATTCTACGAGCAGTACTTC. This chain joins TRBV5-1 and TRBJ2-7; TRBD2 matches at 11 bases. The germline gives CDR1 SGHRS, CDR2 YFSETQ. The CDR3 is 20 residues long. V lost 0 bases to trimming and J lost 3 bases; unmatched junction nucleotides: 17.